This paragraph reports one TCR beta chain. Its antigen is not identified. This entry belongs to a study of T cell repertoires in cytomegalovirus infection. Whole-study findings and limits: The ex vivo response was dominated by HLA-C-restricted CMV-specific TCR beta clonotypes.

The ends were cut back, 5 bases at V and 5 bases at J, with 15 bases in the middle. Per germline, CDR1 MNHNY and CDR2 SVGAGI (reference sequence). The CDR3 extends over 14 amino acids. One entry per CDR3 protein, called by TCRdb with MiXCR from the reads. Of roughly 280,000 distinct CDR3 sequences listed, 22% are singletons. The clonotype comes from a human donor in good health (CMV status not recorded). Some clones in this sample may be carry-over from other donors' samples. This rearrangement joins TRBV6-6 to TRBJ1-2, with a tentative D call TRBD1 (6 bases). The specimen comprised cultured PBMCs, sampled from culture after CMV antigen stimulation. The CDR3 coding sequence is TGTGCCAGCAGTAATCTTCGGACAGCGTATGGCTACACCTTC. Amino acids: CASSNLRTAYGYTF.